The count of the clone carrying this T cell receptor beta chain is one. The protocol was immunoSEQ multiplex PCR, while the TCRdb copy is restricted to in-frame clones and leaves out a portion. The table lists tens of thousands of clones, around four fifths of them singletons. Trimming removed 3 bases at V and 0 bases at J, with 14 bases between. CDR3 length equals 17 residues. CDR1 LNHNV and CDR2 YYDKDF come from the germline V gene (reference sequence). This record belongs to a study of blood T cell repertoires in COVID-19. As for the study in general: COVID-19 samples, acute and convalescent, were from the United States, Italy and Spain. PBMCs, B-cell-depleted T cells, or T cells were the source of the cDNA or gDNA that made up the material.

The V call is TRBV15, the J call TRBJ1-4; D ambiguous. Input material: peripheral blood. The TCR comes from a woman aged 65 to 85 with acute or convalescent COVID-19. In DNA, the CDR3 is TGTGCCACCAGCAGGTCGGGAGTCCTGGCAACTAATGAAAAACTGTTTTTT. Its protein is CATSRSGVLATNEKLFF.